This T cell receptor beta chain was recovered during a study of human T cells and chemical hapten exposure. For the study at large: Sensitization applied 2% DPC to roughly 2 cm by roughly 2 cm of upper inner arm skin.

The CDR3 sequence is 13 residues long. Trimming took off 5 bases at V and 4 bases at J, with 11 bases between the two ends. Germline V gene data show CDR1 as SGHTA and CDR2 as FQGTGA. MiXCR, applied by TCRdb to the RACE reads, yields one record per CDR3 protein. The repertoire holds about 82,000 distinct CDR3 sequences, with less than 8% as singletons. This clonotype turned up a few times. Stated time point: patch test 2, 6 weeks after DPC sensitization. Indicated treatment: therapeutic diphenylcyclopropenone sensitization with weekly scalp DPC. The sequencing here drew on whole blood, taken in connection with sensitization to the hapten diphenylcyclopropenone (DPC). The chain couples TRBV7-3 to TRBJ2-5; tentatively, D is TRBD2 (7 bases). This TCR came from a woman aged 30 to 39 with alopecia areata. Some clones in this sample may be carry-over from other donors' samples. CDR3 sequence (DNA): TGTGCCAGCAGCGGGGGGGCCGGAGAGACCCAGTACTTC. It translates to CASSGGAGETQYF.